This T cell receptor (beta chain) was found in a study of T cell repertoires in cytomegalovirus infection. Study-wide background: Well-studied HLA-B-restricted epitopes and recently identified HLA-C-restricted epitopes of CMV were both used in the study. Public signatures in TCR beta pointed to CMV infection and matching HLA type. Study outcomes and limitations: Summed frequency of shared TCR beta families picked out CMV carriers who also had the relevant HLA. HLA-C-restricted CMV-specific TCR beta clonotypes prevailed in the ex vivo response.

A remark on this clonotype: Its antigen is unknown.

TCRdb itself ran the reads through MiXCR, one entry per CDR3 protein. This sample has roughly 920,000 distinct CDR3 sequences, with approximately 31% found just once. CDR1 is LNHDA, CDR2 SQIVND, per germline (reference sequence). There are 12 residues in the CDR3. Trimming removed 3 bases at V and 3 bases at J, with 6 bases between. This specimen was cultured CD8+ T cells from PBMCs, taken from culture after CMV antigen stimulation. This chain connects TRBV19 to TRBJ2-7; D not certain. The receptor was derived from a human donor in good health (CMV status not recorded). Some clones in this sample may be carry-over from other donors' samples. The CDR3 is CASSINSYEQYF. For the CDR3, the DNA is TGTGCCAGTAGTATTAACAGCTACGAGCAGTACTTC. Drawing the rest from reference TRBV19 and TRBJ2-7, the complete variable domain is DGGITQSPKYLFRKEGQNVTLSCEQNLNHDAMYWYRQDPGQGLRLIYYSQIVNDFQKGDIAEGYSVSREKKESFPLTVTSAQKNPTAFYLCASSINSYEQYFGPGTRLTVT.